This passage covers 30 T cell receptor beta chains from one sample sequenced in a study of tumor and adjacent non-tumor tissue in lung cancer. This sample's RNA came from whole unsorted tissue. The library came from three nested PCR rounds adapted from ARM-PCR protocols. TCRdb passed the multiplex PCR reads through MiXCR, listing each CDR3 protein once. Here the sample spans roughly 220,000 distinct CDR3 sequences, 71% being singletons. The sequencing input was lung tumor tissue. All receptors come from a man in his sixties with non-small cell lung cancer.

For this clonotype: Given the absence of the conserved phenylalanine or tryptophan at the CDR3 end, a read error is likely. The J gene is TRBJ1-6, the V gene TRBV12-3 or TRBV12-4, with D hard to call. This CDR3 is built from 13 residues. V lost 6 bases and J lost 6, with 9 bases in between. In DNA, the CDR3 is TGTGCCAGCAGAGTCGGTACTAATTCACCCCTCCACATT. Protein sequence: CASRVGTNSPLHI.

The gene calls are TRBV4-3 and TRBJ2-3; D possibly uses TRBD1 or TRBD2 (5 bases each). V shed 2 bases and J shed 4 bases, with 22 bases lying between them. Per germline, CDR1 LGHNA and CDR2 YSLEER. The CDR3 sequence is 18 residues long. As DNA, the CDR3 is TGCGCCAGCAGCCAATCTTCGGACTGGACATACCGGGCAGATACGCAGTATTTT. Translating it yields CASSQSSDWTYRADTQYF.

This clonotype was detected ten times or more. The chain recombines TRBV5-6 with TRBJ2-3; either TRBD1 or TRBD2 may fit D (5 bases each). Trimming shortened V by 0 bases and J by 2 bases, and 13 bases separated the two germline ends. The CDR3 length is 16 residues. Germline CDR1 reads SGHDT; CDR2 reads YYEEEE. CDR3 loop: CASSLGSGTSTDTQYF. In DNA, the CDR3 is TGTGCCAGCAGCTTGGGCTCAGGGACCTCCACAGATACGCAGTATTTT.

The sample holds a few counts of this clonotype. The chain combines TRBV6-1 with TRBJ2-3; 8 bases are shared with TRBD2. Germline values: CDR1 MNHNS, CDR2 SASEGT. This CDR3 comprises 13 residues. J gave up 5 bases and V 7 bases, and 5 bases lay outside the gene matches. CDR3 bases: TGTGCCAGCACTTGGGCGGGAGGAGATACGCAGTATTTT. This gives the protein CASTWAGGDTQYF.

As for this clonotype: The junction does not match germline at one end; this may be a read error. J is TRBJ2-1 and V is TRBV11-3; D is unresolved. Per germline, CDR1 SGHNT and CDR2 YENEEA. There are 14 residues in the CDR3. As DNA, the CDR3 is TGTGCCAGCAGCCGACCTAAGGGCGGCAATAAGCAGTTGTTC. Translation gives CASSRPKGGNKQLF.

Notes on this clonotype: It may be a read error: a sequence one base away is much more abundant. For the CDR3, the DNA is TGCAGAGCTAGGGGGGGACAGGGGGCGAACGAGCAGTACTTC. Translating gives CRARGGQGANEQYF. The gene calls are TRBV20-1 and TRBJ2-7; 12 bases agree with TRBD1. The germline gives CDR1 DFQATT, CDR2 SNEGSKA (reference sequence). The CDR3 has 14 amino acids.

With respect to this clonotype: The germline gene is not matched at one end of the junction; a read error may be the cause. V and J are TRBV20-1 and TRBJ2-3; D possibly corresponds to TRBD2 (5 bases). Germline V CDR1 and CDR2: DFQATT, SNEGSKA (reference sequence). The CDR3 is 14 amino acids. The CDR3 DNA sequence: TGCAGTGCTAGAGAATGGGCGGGCACAGATACGCAGTGTTTT. Translating it yields CSAREWAGTDTQCF.

The V gene is TRBV6-7, the J gene TRBJ2-7; a weak D match, TRBD2 (6 bases). TRBV6-7 has ORF status, its function being uncertain. This CDR3 region has 10 residues. V lost 11 bases and J 5 bases, leaving 10 bases between the germline ends. Here the CDR3 reads CAGGKNEQYF. The CDR3 DNA reads as TGTGCCGGGGGGAAAAACGAGCAGTACTTC.

Worth noting for this clonotype: Just one base apart from a much larger clone, this may be a read error. The chain carries TRBV20-1 and TRBJ1-1; 11 nucleotides line up with TRBD1. CDR3 length: 17 amino acids. Germline trimming cut 0 bases from V and 2 bases from J; bases unmatched to any gene: 8. Per the germline V gene, CDR1 is DFQATT and CDR2 is SNEGSKA (reference sequence). CDR3 nucleotides: TGCAGTGCTAGAGATCGAGGACAGGGGGCACCTAACACTGAAGCTTTCTTT. This codes for CSARDRGQGAPNTEAFF.

As regards this clonotype: A much larger clone differs by one base, so this may be a read error. This chain links TRBV4-2 with TRBJ1-4, with D possibly TRBD1 on 5 matching bases. CDR1 is LGHNA and CDR2 is YNFKEQ in the germline V gene. The CDR3 spans 15 residues. CDR3 sequence: CASSQRRGANEELFF. The DNA of the CDR3 is TGTGCCAGCAGCCAACGCAGAGGGGCGAATGAAGAACTGTTTTTT.

This clonotype was recorded a few times. The chain is built from TRBV5-1 and TRBJ2-1; D gene unclear. Germline CDR1 and CDR2: SGHRS and YFSETQ. This CDR3 region has 12 residues. The germline V and J ends were trimmed by 5 bases and 1 base, with 4 bases remaining between them. In DNA form, the CDR3 reads TGCGCCAGCAGTTTGTCCTACAATGAGCAGTTCTTC. Translation gives CASSLSYNEQFF.

On this clonotype itself: The germline gene is not matched at one end of the junction; a read error may be the cause. The chain uses TRBV10-2 and TRBJ2-3; D gene ambiguous. Germline loops: CDR1 WSHSY, CDR2 SAAADI. The CDR3 runs to 12 residues. The CDR3 spells CTSSESGDTQYF. CDR3 DNA: TGCACCAGCAGTGAGTCCGGGGATACGCAGTATTTT.

A remark on this clonotype: Mismatch with germline at one junction end may stem from a read error. The rearrangement uses TRBV4-1 and TRBJ2-5; D not resolved. In germline, CDR1 is MGHRA, CDR2 YSYEKL. The CDR3 extends over 16 amino acids. CDR3 region: CASSQVPRSPLETQYF. The CDR3 DNA reads as TGTGCCAGCAGCCAGGTACCGAGAAGTCCGCTGGAGACCCAGTACTTC.

This clonotype was counted between two and nine times. The V gene is TRBV28, the J gene TRBJ1-2; 8 nucleotides match TRBD1. The V segment lost 5 bases and the J segment 5 bases; nucleotides outside the gene matches: 13. From germline, CDR1 is MDHEN and CDR2 SYDVKM. This CDR3 has 16 amino acids. The CDR3 sequence is CASSTKPTGEGYGYTF. The CDR3 DNA reads as TGTGCCAGCAGTACGAAACCGACAGGGGAGGGTTATGGCTACACCTTC.

This clonotype came up a few times. One base away lies a much larger clone, so this may be a sequencing read error. The DNA for the CDR3 is TGTGCCAGGAGCTTAATCGGACAGGGGGCGTACGAGCAGTACTTC. Its protein product is CARSLIGQGAYEQYF. The rearrangement links TRBV11-1 to TRBJ2-7, with 11 bases fitting TRBD1. The CDR3 runs 15 residues. Germline CDR1 is SGHAT and CDR2 is FQDESV (reference sequence).

The CDR3 sequence is CASSQTVLGCTIYF. The CDR3 nucleotides read TGCGCCAGCAGCCAGACAGTGCTGGGATGCACCATATATTTT. The gene calls are TRBV10-1 and TRBJ1-3; TRBD1 might be the D (5 bases). Germline-derived CDR1 and CDR2 are WNHNN and SYGVQD (reference sequence). There are 14 residues in the CDR3. With 6 bases removed from V and 9 bases from J, the gap between germline ends came to 18 bases.

Only one count was recorded for this clonotype. This may arise from a read error, as a much more abundant clone is one base away. Without the conserved terminal phenylalanine or tryptophan, this CDR3 likely stems from a read error. The chain carries TRBV20-1 and TRBJ1-2; TRBD1 agrees at 11 bases. In germline, CDR1 is DFQATT, CDR2 SNEGSKA (reference sequence). The CDR3 runs to 11 residues. Unmatched junction bases numbered 2, after V lost 6 bases and J lost 8 bases. This CDR3 is CSARTGGGYTV. CDR3 nucleotides: TGCAGTGCCAGGACAGGGGGCGGCTACACCGTC.

This clonotype was observed many times. The chain carries TRBV11-1 and TRBJ2-2, with D tentatively TRBD2 (5 bases). The V gene's germline CDR1 is SGHAT and CDR2 FQDESV (reference sequence). V was shortened by 5 bases and J by 4 bases, with 14 bases between the two germline ends. The CDR3 runs to 15 residues. Here the CDR3 DNA reads TGTGCCAGCAGCCACCCGGGGATGGGCACCGGGGAGCTGTTTTTT. This codes for CASSHPGMGTGELFF.

Notes on this clonotype: One end of the junction fails to match germline, which may point to a read error. This chain connects TRBV28 to TRBJ2-7; D remains unclear. Germline CDR1 reads MDHEN; CDR2 reads SYDVKM. This CDR3 contains 14 residues. This CDR3 reads CASRASSSSYDQYF. The CDR3 DNA sequence: TGTGCCAGTAGGGCTTCGTCGAGCTCATACGATCAGTACTTC.

Points on this clonotype: A much larger clone differs by one base, so this may be a read error. The V and J genes are TRBV7-8 and TRBJ2-7; no definite D call. The germline gives CDR1 SGHVS, CDR2 FQNEAQ. The CDR3 extends over 11 amino acids. Between the trimmed V and J ends, which lost 7 bases and 4 bases, there was a span of 8 bases. CDR3 in amino acids: CASTMGYEQYF. The DNA of the CDR3 is TGTGCCAGCACGATGGGTTACGAGCAGTACTTC.

As to this clonotype: At one of its ends the junction is not consistent with the germline gene, which may arise from a read error. V gene TRBV6-1 combines with J gene TRBJ1-5; perhaps TRBD1 as D (6 bases). Germline V gene sequence: CDR1 MNHNS, CDR2 SASEGT. The CDR3 is made up of 14 amino acids. Here the CDR3 DNA reads TGTGCCAGCAGTTCTGGACAGACTGATCAGCACCAGCATTTT. As protein: CASSSGQTDQHQHF.

About this clonotype: Germline and junction disagree at one end, which may indicate a read error. V gene TRBV29-1 combines with J gene TRBJ2-6; D tentatively reads TRBD1 or TRBD2 (5 bases each). The CDR3 is 14 amino acids. Per germline, CDR1 SQVTM and CDR2 ANQGSEA. Here the CDR3 reads CNVEGISGANVMTF. The CDR3 nucleotides read TGCAACGTTGAGGGTATCTCTGGGGCCAACGTCATGACTTTC.

The genes are TRBV28 and TRBJ1-2, with D perhaps matching TRBD1 (5 bases). V lost 3 bases and J 4 bases, leaving 9 bases between the germline ends. Germline V CDR1 and CDR2: MDHEN, SYDVKM. This CDR3 spans 13 amino acids. CDR3 protein: CASSFGQGYGYTF. CDR3 sequence (DNA): TGTGCCAGCAGTTTCGGGCAGGGCTATGGCTACACCTTC.

Details on this clonotype: The junction differs from germline at one of its ends, possibly a read error. The chain combines TRBV6-5 with TRBJ2-7; D could derive from TRBD1 or TRBD2 (5 bases each). The CDR3 is 15 amino acids. The V gene's germline CDR1 is MNHEY and CDR2 SVGAGI. CDR3 coding DNA: TGTGCCACCGGCAATGGGGGAGTCACTCGCCACGAGCAGTATTTC. It is translated as CATGNGGVTRHEQYF.

This clonotype has only one observation. The junction differs from germline at one of its ends, possibly a read error. This sequence joins TRBV20-1 and TRBJ2-5; weak D call: TRBD2 (6 bases). This CDR3 region has 15 residues. Germline values: CDR1 DFQATT, CDR2 SNEGSKA (reference sequence). The CDR3, as DNA: TGCAGTGCTAGAGATCGGACCACCGGGGGAGAGACCCAGCACTTC. It is translated as CSARDRTTGGETQHF.

With regard to this clonotype: Just one base apart from a much larger clone, this may be a read error. The V call is TRBV6-1, the J call TRBJ2-2; the D gene is possibly TRBD1 (5 bases). This CDR3 has 13 residues. The germline CDR1 and CDR2 sequences are MNHNS and SASEGT. CDR3 protein: CASRDINTEELFF. The CDR3 DNA follows: TGTGCCAGCAGGGACATAAACACCGAGGAGCTGTTTTTT.

The V gene is TRBV6-1, the J gene TRBJ2-1; 12 bases align to TRBD2. CDR3 length: 15 residues. With V trimmed by 7 bases and J by 6 bases, 7 bases remained unmatched. CDR1 is MNHNS, CDR2 SASEGT, per germline. CDR3 bases: TGTGCCAGCAACGACAGACTAGCGGGGGCCAATGAGCAGTTCTTC. Amino acid sequence: CASNDRLAGANEQFF.

Regarding this clonotype: One base away lies a much larger clone, so this may be a sequencing read error. The CDR3 DNA sequence: TGCAGTGCTAGAAGAGAGGGGGCAGGCAATCAGCCCCAGCATTTT. This translates into CSARREGAGNQPQHF. The genes are TRBV20-1 and TRBJ1-5; 7 nucleotides line up with TRBD1. The CDR3 consists of 15 residues. Trimming removed 2 bases from V and 2 bases from J; junction bases left unmatched: 6. Germline V gene data show CDR1 as DFQATT and CDR2 as SNEGSKA (reference sequence).

This clonotype came up once. The junction shows a germline mismatch at one end, possibly a read error. V usage is TRBV6-2 or TRBV6-3 and J usage is TRBJ2-1, with 7 bases aligning to TRBD2. From germline, CDR1 is MNHEY and CDR2 SVGEGT. The CDR3 is 15 residues long. As DNA, the CDR3 is TGTGACAGCAGTTATAGTGGTCGGGAGGTAGAAGAGCAGTTCTTC. It is translated as CDSSYSGREVEEQFF.

In this sample, this clonotype turned up once. A single base separates this from a much larger clone, so it may be a read error. J is TRBJ2-3 and V is TRBV28; 13 nucleotides align to TRBD2. CDR3 length: 19 amino acids. In germline, CDR1 is MDHEN, CDR2 SYDVKM. The CDR3 spells CASSFDRLGTSGVTDKQYF. The CDR3 nucleotides read TGTGCCAGCAGTTTTGACAGGCTGGGGACTAGCGGGGTGACAGATAAGCAGTATTTT.